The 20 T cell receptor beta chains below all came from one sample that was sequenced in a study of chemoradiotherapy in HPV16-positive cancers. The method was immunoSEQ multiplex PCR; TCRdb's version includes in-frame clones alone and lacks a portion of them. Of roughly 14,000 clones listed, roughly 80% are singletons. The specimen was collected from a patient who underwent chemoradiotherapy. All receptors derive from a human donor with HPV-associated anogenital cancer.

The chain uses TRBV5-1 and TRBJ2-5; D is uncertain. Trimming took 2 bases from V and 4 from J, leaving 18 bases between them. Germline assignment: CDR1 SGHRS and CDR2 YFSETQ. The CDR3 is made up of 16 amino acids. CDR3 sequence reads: CASSFGVGSRGETQYF. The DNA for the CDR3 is TGCGCCAGCAGCTTTGGGGTAGGCAGTAGAGGAGAGACCCAGTACTTC.

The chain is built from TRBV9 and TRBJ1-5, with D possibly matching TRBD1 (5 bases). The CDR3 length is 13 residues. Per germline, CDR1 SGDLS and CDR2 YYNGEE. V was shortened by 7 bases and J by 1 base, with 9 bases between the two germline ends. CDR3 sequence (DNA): TGTGCCAGCGCACAGGACAGCAATCAGCCCCAGCATTTT. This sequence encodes CASAQDSNQPQHF.

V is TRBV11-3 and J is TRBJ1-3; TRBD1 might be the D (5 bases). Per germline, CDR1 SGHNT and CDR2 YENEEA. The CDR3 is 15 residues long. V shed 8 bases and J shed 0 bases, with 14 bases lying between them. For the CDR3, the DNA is TGTGCCAGCGGACGACAGTTGACCTCTGGAAACACCATATATTTT. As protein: CASGRQLTSGNTIYF.

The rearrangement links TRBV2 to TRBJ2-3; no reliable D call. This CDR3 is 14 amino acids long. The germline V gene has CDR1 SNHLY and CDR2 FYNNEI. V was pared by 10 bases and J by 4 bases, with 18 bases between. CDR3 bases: TGTGCCACCTCGGCCCTTCATCCCCCAGATACGCAGTATTTT. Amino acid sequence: CATSALHPPDTQYF.

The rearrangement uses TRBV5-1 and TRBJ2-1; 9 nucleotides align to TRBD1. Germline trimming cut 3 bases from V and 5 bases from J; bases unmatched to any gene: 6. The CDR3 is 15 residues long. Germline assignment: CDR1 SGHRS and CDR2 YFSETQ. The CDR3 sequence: CASSSTGGSHNEQFF. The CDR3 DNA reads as TGCGCCAGCAGCTCGACAGGGGGTTCCCACAATGAGCAGTTCTTC.

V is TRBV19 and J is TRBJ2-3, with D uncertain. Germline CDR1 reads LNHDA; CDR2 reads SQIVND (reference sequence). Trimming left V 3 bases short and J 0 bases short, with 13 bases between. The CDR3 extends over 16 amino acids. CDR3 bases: TGTGCCAGTAGTATGACGCCCTTATCCAGCACAGATACGCAGTATTTT. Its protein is CASSMTPLSSTDTQYF.

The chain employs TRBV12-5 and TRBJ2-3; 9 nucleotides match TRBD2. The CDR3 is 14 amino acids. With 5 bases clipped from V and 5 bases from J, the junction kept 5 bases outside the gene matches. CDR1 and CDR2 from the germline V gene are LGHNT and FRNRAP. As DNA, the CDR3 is TGTGCTAGTGGTCTTAGCGGGGGTGGAGATACGCAGTATTTT. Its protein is CASGLSGGGDTQYF.

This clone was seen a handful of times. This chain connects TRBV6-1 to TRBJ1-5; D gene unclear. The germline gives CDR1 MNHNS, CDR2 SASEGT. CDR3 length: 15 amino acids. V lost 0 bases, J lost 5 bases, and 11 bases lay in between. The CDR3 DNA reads TGTGCCAGCAGTGAAGCGGGAGGGCCCTATCAGCCCCAGCATTTT. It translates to CASSEAGGPYQPQHF.

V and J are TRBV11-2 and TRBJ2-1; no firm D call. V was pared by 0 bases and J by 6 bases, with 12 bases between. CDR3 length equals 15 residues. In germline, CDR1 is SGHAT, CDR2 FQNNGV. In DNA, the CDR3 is TGTGCCAGCAGCTTAGAAGCAAGAGCTCTCAATGAGCAGTTCTTC. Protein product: CASSLEARALNEQFF.

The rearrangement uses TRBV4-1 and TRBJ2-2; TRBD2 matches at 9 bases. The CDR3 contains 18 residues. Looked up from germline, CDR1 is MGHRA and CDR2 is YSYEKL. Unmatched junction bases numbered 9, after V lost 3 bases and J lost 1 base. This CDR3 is CASSQPTSGDKNTGELFF. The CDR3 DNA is TGCGCCAGCAGCCAGCCGACTAGCGGAGATAAGAACACCGGGGAGCTGTTTTTT.

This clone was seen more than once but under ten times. The CDR3 DNA sequence: TGCGCCAGCAGCTACACAGGGGGAGGCAATCAGCCCCAGCATTTT. Amino acids: CASSYTGGGNQPQHF. This chain uses TRBV5-1 with TRBJ1-5, with TRBD1 identical over 8 bases. Germline CDR1 is SGHRS and CDR2 is YFSETQ. The CDR3 has 15 amino acids. Trimming removed 3 bases from V and 2 bases from J; junction bases left unmatched: 4.

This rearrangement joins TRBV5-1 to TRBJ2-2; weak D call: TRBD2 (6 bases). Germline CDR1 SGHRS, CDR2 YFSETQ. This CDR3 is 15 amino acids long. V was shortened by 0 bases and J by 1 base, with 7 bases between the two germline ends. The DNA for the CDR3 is TGCGCCAGCAGCTTGGGGGGGGTGAACACCGGGGAGCTGTTTTTT. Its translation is CASSLGGVNTGELFF. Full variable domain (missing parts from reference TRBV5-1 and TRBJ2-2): KAGVTQTPRYLIKTRGQQVTLSCSPISGHRSVSWYQQTPGQGLQFLFEYFSETQRNKGNFPGRFSGRQFSNSRSEMNVSTLELGDSALYLCASSLGGVNTGELFFGEGSRLTVL.

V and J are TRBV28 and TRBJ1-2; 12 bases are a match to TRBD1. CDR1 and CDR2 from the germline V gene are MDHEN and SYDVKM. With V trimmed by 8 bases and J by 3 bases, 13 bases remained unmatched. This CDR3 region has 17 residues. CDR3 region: CASRTPGQGARDYGYTF. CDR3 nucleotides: TGTGCCAGCCGAACTCCGGGACAGGGGGCGCGAGACTATGGCTACACCTTC.

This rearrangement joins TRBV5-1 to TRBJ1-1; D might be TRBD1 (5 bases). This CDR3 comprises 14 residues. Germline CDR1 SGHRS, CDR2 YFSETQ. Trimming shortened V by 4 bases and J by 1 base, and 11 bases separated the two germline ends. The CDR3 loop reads CASSADSQNTEAFF. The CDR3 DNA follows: TGCGCCAGCAGCGCCGACAGCCAGAACACTGAAGCTTTCTTT.

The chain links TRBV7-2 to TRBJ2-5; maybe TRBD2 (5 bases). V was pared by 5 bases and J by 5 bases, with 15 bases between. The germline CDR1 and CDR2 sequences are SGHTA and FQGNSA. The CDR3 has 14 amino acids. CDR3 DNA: TGTGCCAGCAGCCCCCCCCCGGGGTTCGAGACCCAGTACTTC. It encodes CASSPPPGFETQYF.

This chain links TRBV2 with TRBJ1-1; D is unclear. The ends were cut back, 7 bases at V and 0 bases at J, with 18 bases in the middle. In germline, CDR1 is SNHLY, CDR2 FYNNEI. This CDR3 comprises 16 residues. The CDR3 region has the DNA TGTGCCAGCAAACTGCAGCCTAAAATCATGAACACTGAAGCTTTCTTT. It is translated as CASKLQPKIMNTEAFF.

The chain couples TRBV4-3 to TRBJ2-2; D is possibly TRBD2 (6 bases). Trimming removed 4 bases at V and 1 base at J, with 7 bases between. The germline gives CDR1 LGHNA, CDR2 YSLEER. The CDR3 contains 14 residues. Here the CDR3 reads CASSRGKNTGELFF. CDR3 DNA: TGCGCCAGCAGCCGCGGGAAGAACACCGGGGAGCTGTTTTTT.

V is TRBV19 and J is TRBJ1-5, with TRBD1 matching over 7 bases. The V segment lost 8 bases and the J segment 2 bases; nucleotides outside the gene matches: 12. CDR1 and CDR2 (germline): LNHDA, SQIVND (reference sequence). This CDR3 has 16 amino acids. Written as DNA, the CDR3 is TGTGCCAGTTTTCCCACAGGGGAGGGGGGCAATCAGCCCCAGCATTTT. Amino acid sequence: CASFPTGEGGNQPQHF.

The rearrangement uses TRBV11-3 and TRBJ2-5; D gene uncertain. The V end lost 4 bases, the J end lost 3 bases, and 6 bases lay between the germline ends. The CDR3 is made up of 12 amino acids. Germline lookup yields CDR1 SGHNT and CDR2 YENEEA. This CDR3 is CASSSTEETQYF. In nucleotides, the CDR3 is TGTGCCAGCAGCTCGACCGAAGAGACCCAGTACTTC.

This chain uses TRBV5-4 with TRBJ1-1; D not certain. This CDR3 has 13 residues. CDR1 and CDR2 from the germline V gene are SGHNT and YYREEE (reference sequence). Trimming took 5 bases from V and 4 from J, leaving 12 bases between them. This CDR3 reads CASRIGIGTEAFF. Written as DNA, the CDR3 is TGTGCCAGCAGGATAGGAATAGGCACTGAAGCTTTCTTT.